The clone carrying this TCR beta chain was counted only a few times. The antigen is unknown. The CDR3 is made up of 14 amino acids. Germline assignment: CDR1 PRHDT and CDR2 FYEKMQ (reference sequence). Trimming removed 1 base at V and 4 bases at J, with 10 bases between. The data were taken from a study of blood T cells in healthy people across ages. Then a second PCR, running roughly 7 to 11 cycles, was carried out with a sample-barcoded 5' primer and a J-beta primer mix. Paired-end reads containing CDR3 totaled no fewer than 2.5 million for each sample. TCRdb analysed the 5' RACE reads with MiXCR anew, one entry per CDR3 protein. The sample holds fewer than 1 million distinct CDR3 sequences, under 45% seen once. Whole-study findings and limits: The long-lived group displayed more naive CD4+ cells, plus higher diversity, than the aged donors did. Diversity of TCR beta correlated strongly with naive T cell percentage.

The rearrangement uses TRBV13 and TRBJ1-1; D might be TRBD1 (6 bases). Material for sequencing was blood. This clonotype originated in a man in his sixties in good health. In DNA, the CDR3 is TGTGCCAGCAGCTTAGAACAGGGAGTCACTGAAGCTTTCTTT. Translating gives CASSLEQGVTEAFF.